The 3 T cell receptor beta chains given below trace back to one sample, sequenced in a study of siplizumab effects on memory and regulatory T cells. These TCRs' antigens remain unknown. Assay used: immunoSEQ multiplex PCR; TCRdb lists only in-frame clones, some missing. This table holds roughly 5,300 clones, 50% found once. An approximately six-day coculture at 37°C was performed with the mixed lymphocyte reaction cells. The sequenced sample was CFSE-low (dividing) CD8+ T cells sorted from an allogeneic mixed lymphocyte reaction. The receptors derive from a human donor in good health; the cells came from an allogeneic mixed lymphocyte reaction. Some clones in this sample may be carry-over from other donors' samples.

The chain recombines TRBV4-1 with TRBJ1-2, with D perhaps TRBD1 (6 bases). The germline CDR1 and CDR2 sequences are MGHRA and YSYEKL. Trimming pared 8 bases from V and 4 bases from J, leaving 20 bases between. This CDR3 comprises 15 residues. The CDR3 spells CASYGRGAQGYGYTF. The CDR3 region has the DNA TGCGCCAGCTACGGCCGGGGGGCGCAGGGCTATGGCTACACCTTC.

This clone has only a few counts. The chain carries TRBV4-2 and TRBJ2-3, with D hard to call. The length of the CDR3 is 13 residues. In germline, CDR1 is LGHNA, CDR2 YNFKEQ. V lost 0 bases and J 6 bases, leaving 7 bases between the germline ends. CDR3 loop: CASSQDSRDTQYF. CDR3 coding DNA: TGTGCCAGCAGCCAAGACAGTCGGGATACGCAGTATTTT.

The chain has TRBV7-2 and TRBJ2-1; the match to TRBD2 covers 11 bases. The germline V gene encodes CDR1 SGHTA and CDR2 FQGNSA. This CDR3 is 19 amino acids long. J gave up 3 bases and V 0 bases, and 10 bases lay outside the gene matches. CDR3 DNA: TGTGCCAGCAGCTTAGCGCGGGGTAGCGGGAGGGCCAGCTACAATGAGCAGTTCTTC. It encodes CASSLARGSGRASYNEQFF.